This T cell receptor beta chain was recorded in a study of blood T cell repertoires in COVID-19. Germline V lookup: CDR1 LGHNT, CDR2 FRNRAP. V gave up 1 base and J gave up 4 bases; unmatched junction bases: 2. This CDR3 comprises 14 residues. The protocol was immunoSEQ multiplex PCR, while the TCRdb copy is restricted to in-frame clones and leaves out a portion. In the table there are fewer than 350,000 clones, approximately 91% of which are singletons. Researchers sorted participants into cohorts using their self-reported clinical history. The sample taken for sequencing was PBMCs or T cells enriched from blood (not recorded which). The chain combines TRBV12-5 with TRBJ2-5; the match to TRBD2 covers 8 bases. The clonotype was recovered from a woman aged 40-49 years with acute COVID-19. CDR3 loop: CASGLGLATETQYF. For the CDR3, the DNA is TGTGCTAGTGGTTTGGGACTAGCGACAGAGACCCAGTACTTC.